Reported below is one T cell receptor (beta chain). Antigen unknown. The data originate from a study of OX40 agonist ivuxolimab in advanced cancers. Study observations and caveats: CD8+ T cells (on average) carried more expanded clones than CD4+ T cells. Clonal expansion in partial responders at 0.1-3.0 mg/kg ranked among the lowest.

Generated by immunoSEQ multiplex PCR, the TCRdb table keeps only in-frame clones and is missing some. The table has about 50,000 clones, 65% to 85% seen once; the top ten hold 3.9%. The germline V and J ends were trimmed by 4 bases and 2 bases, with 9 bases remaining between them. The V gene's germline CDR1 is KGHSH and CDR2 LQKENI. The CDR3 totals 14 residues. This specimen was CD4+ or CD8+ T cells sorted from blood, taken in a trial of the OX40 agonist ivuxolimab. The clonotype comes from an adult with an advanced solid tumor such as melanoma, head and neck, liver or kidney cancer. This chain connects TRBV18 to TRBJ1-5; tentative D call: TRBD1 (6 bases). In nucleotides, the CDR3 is TGTGCCAGCTCACAGGGGGACGGCAATCAGCCCCAGCATTTT. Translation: CASSQGDGNQPQHF.